The 9 T cell receptor beta chains listed next were all sequenced from one sample in a study of early T cells in non-severe SARS-CoV-2 infection. MiXCR, run by TCRdb on the 5' RACE reads, gives a single entry per CDR3 protein. The sample consists of fewer than 130,000 distinct CDR3 sequences, about 12% of them appearing once. Sample: whole blood, taken at baseline. These receptors were obtained from an adult who was a healthcare worker with PCR-confirmed SARS-CoV-2 infection or an uninfected control (not recorded which).

This clonotype appeared many times. The J gene is TRBJ1-6, the V gene TRBV6-1, with 12 bases fitting TRBD1. Germline V gene lookup returns CDR1 MNHNS and CDR2 SASEGT. There are 17 residues in the CDR3. V lost 8 bases to trimming and J lost 10 bases; unmatched junction nucleotides: 15. Here the CDR3 reads CASDPYGTGGFRSPLHF. In DNA form, the CDR3 reads TGTGCCAGCGATCCATACGGGACAGGGGGCTTTCGGTCACCCCTCCACTTT.

The sample holds many counts of this clonotype. V usage is TRBV9 and J usage is TRBJ1-5, with no clear D. Germline-derived CDR1 and CDR2 are SGDLS and YYNGEE. V lost 0 bases and J 4 bases, leaving 11 bases between the germline ends. The CDR3 length is 15 residues. The CDR3 DNA sequence: TGTGCCAGCAGCGTAGATGTCGGCTTAAATCAGCCCCAGCATTTT. Translation: CASSVDVGLNQPQHF.

This CDR3 reads CASSLGRSSGNTIYF. In nucleotides, the CDR3 is TGTGCCAGCAGCTTAGGGCGGAGCTCTGGAAACACCATATATTTT. The chain has TRBV13 and TRBJ1-3; D is unresolved. Trimming cost V 0 bases and J 0 bases, with 6 bases left between them. The length of the CDR3 is 15 residues. CDR1 is PRHDT and CDR2 is FYEKMQ in the germline V gene (reference sequence).

This clonotype came up many times. The chain has TRBV12-3 or TRBV12-4 and TRBJ1-1, with D unresolved. The V gene lost 2 bases and the J gene lost 10 bases, with 11 bases spanning the gap. The CDR3 is made up of 12 amino acids. CDR3 protein: CASSLSAGRAFF. The CDR3 DNA reads TGTGCCAGCAGTTTATCTGCAGGAAGAGCTTTCTTT.

At least ten counts were recorded for this clonotype. CDR3 sequence reads: CAWSYTYRALNTEAFF. DNA of the CDR3: TGTGCCTGGAGTTATACCTACAGGGCCTTGAACACTGAAGCTTTCTTT. V usage is TRBV30 and J usage is TRBJ1-1; a possible D gene is TRBD1 (6 bases). The germline V gene has CDR1 GTSNPN and CDR2 SVGIG (reference sequence). The CDR3 covers 16 residues. The ends were cut back, 2 bases at V and 0 bases at J, with 16 bases in the middle.

The chain recombines TRBV7-8 with TRBJ2-3; D is ambiguous. The CDR3 has 16 residues. V lost 2 bases to trimming and J lost 0 bases, with 12 bases between them. Germline V CDR1 and CDR2: SGHVS, FQNEAQ. The CDR3 region has the DNA TGTGCCAGCAGCTTACTCGGTCGGTATAGCACAGATACGCAGTATTTT. Amino acids: CASSLLGRYSTDTQYF.

The rearrangement uses TRBV9 and TRBJ2-3, with 8 nucleotides matching TRBD1. This CDR3 comprises 16 residues. The trim removed 3 bases at V and 4 bases at J, leaving 10 bases unmatched. Germline CDR1 and CDR2: SGDLS and YYNGEE. The CDR3 nucleotides read TGTGCCAGCAGCGCATCAGGGGGCGGTGCATCAGATACGCAGTATTTT. Amino acids: CASSASGGGASDTQYF.

V is TRBV21-1 and J is TRBJ2-5; the table's D call, TRBD1, has no DNA check behind it. TRBV21-1 is noted as a pseudogene. The CDR3 extends over 14 amino acids. DNA of the CDR3: TGTGCCAGCAGCAAGGGGGCACAACAAGAGACCCAGTACTTC. Translating gives CASSKGAQQETQYF.

This clonotype was seen only a few times. The rearrangement links TRBV5-6 to TRBJ2-2, with 9 bases aligning to TRBD1. Losses at the gene ends were 4 bases for V and 6 bases for J; bases not matched to a gene: 7. CDR1 and CDR2 (germline): SGHDT, YYEEEE. The CDR3 is made up of 15 amino acids. CDR3 in DNA: TGTGCCAGCAGCCTACAGGGGGCCGGGGCCGGGGAGCTGTTTTTT. It codes for CASSLQGAGAGELFF.